This is a list of T cell receptor beta chains from one sample in a study of OX40 agonist ivuxolimab in advanced cancers. Generated by immunoSEQ multiplex PCR, the TCRdb table keeps only in-frame clones and is missing some. The sample has 50,000 or so clones; around 86% are singletons. The sample consisted of CD4+ or CD8+ T cells sorted from blood, taken in a trial of the OX40 agonist ivuxolimab. The source of these receptors is an adult with an advanced solid tumor such as melanoma, head and neck, liver or kidney cancer. CDR3s include the opening cysteine and the closing phenylalanine or tryptophan. Each record gives: V gene, J gene, clone size, D gene, CDR3 DNA, CDR3 protein. D genes are given only for firm matches. Some rows mark clone size as missing; the rest say once, few, many or name a class of expanded clone.

V gene: TRBV7-2; J gene: TRBJ2-2; clone size: .; D gene: TRBD2; CDR3 DNA: TGTGCCAGCAGCTGGACGGGGGGAACCGGGGAGCTGTTTTTT; CDR3 protein: CASSWTGGTGELFF
V gene: TRBV19; J gene: TRBJ2-1; clone size: .; D gene: TRBD1; CDR3 DNA: TGTGCCAGTAGTTTCCGGGACAGGGCTAATAAGCAGTTCTTC; CDR3 protein: CASSFRDRANKQFF
V gene: TRBV6-5; J gene: TRBJ1-6; clone size: .; D gene: .; CDR3 DNA: TGTGCCAGCAGCCGGACAGAATATAATTCACCCCTCCACTTT; CDR3 protein: CASSRTEYNSPLHF
V gene: TRBV2; J gene: TRBJ2-3; clone size: .; D gene: .; CDR3 DNA: TGTGCCAGCAGTGGAACAGGGTCTCCCACAGATACGCAGTATTTT; CDR3 protein: CASSGTGSPTDTQYF
V gene: TRBV4-2; J gene: TRBJ2-6; clone size: .; D gene: .; CDR3 DNA: TGTGCCAGCAGCCAAGATCGACGAACTGAGTCTGGGGCCAACGTCCTGACTTTC; CDR3 protein: CASSQDRRTESGANVLTF
V gene: TRBV28; J gene: TRBJ1-2; clone size: once; D gene: TRBD1; CDR3 DNA: TGTGCCAGCGGCACCGGGGACAGTCGATCCTATGGCTACACCTTC; CDR3 protein: CASGTGDSRSYGYTF
V gene: TRBV7-3; J gene: TRBJ2-6; clone size: .; D gene: TRBD1; CDR3 DNA: TGTGCCAGCAGCGTCGAATCCAGGGGGTCTGGGGCCAACGTCCTGACTTTC; CDR3 protein: CASSVESRGSGANVLTF
V gene: TRBV9; J gene: TRBJ1-1; clone size: .; D gene: .; CDR3 DNA: TGTGCCAGCAGCGCTCGGGGATACACTGAAGCTTTCTTT; CDR3 protein: CASSARGYTEAFF
V gene: TRBV28; J gene: TRBJ1-5; clone size: .; D gene: .; CDR3 DNA: TGTGCCAGCGGAACGGGACAAAATAATCAGCCCCAGCATTTT; CDR3 protein: CASGTGQNNQPQHF
V gene: TRBV30; J gene: TRBJ1-6; clone size: .; D gene: TRBD1; CDR3 DNA: TGTGCCTCGGAACAGGGGCGTTCACCCCTCCACTTT; CDR3 protein: CASEQGRSPLHF
V gene: TRBV7-2; J gene: TRBJ2-3; clone size: .; D gene: .; CDR3 DNA: TGTGCCAGCAGCTTAGGGGGCTTCACAGATACGCAGTATTTT; CDR3 protein: CASSLGGFTDTQYF
V gene: TRBV7-8; J gene: TRBJ1-6; clone size: .; D gene: TRBD1; CDR3 DNA: TGTGCCAGCAGCCCCTTGCCCCGGACAGGGGATACCTATAATTCACCCCTCCACTTT; CDR3 protein: CASSPLPRTGDTYNSPLHF
V gene: TRBV28; J gene: TRBJ2-1; clone size: once; D gene: .; CDR3 DNA: TGTGCCAGCACCCTATGGGATGAGCAGTTCTTC; CDR3 protein: CASTLWDEQFF
V gene: TRBV6-5; J gene: TRBJ1-2; clone size: .; D gene: TRBD1; CDR3 DNA: TGTGCCAGCAGTATGGACAGGGACACCTATGGCTACACCTTC; CDR3 protein: CASSMDRDTYGYTF
V gene: TRBV7-3; J gene: TRBJ2-1; clone size: .; D gene: .; CDR3 DNA: TGTGCCAGCAGCGCCCGACAGGATAATGAGCAGTTCTTC; CDR3 protein: CASSARQDNEQFF
V gene: TRBV7-2; J gene: TRBJ1-3; clone size: .; D gene: .; CDR3 DNA: TGTGCCAGCAGCTTAAGCGGAAACACCATATATTTT; CDR3 protein: CASSLSGNTIYF
V gene: TRBV21-1; J gene: TRBJ2-1; clone size: .; D gene: .; CDR3 DNA: TGTGCCAGCAGCAAAGCATCAGAGTCCGAGCAGTTCTTC; CDR3 protein: CASSKASESEQFF
V gene: TRBV5-1; J gene: TRBJ2-7; clone size: .; D gene: TRBD1; CDR3 DNA: TGCGCCAGCAGCTTGGAGGGGGCTAAGTACGAGCAGTACTTC; CDR3 protein: CASSLEGAKYEQYF
V gene: TRBV28; J gene: TRBJ1-2; clone size: .; D gene: .; CDR3 DNA: TGTGCCAGCAGTCCCCAGGACTATGGCTACACCTTC; CDR3 protein: CASSPQDYGYTF
V gene: TRBV9; J gene: TRBJ1-2; clone size: once; D gene: .; CDR3 DNA: TGTGCCAGCAGCTCACAAAGGGAGGGGTTCACCTTC; CDR3 protein: CASSSQREGFTF
V gene: TRBV5-5; J gene: TRBJ1-4; clone size: .; D gene: .; CDR3 DNA: TGTGCCAGCACCCTGGTGGTAACTAATGAAAAACTGTTTTTT; CDR3 protein: CASTLVVTNEKLFF
V gene: TRBV19; J gene: TRBJ1-2; clone size: .; D gene: TRBD1; CDR3 DNA: TGTGCCAGTAGCGATAACAGGGGACCTAACTATGGCTACACCTTC; CDR3 protein: CASSDNRGPNYGYTF
V gene: TRBV6-6; J gene: TRBJ2-1; clone size: .; D gene: TRBD1; CDR3 DNA: TGTGCCAGCGACGACCGACAGGGTTGGGGTGAGCAGTTCTTC; CDR3 protein: CASDDRQGWGEQFF
V gene: TRBV7-9; J gene: TRBJ2-3; clone size: .; D gene: TRBD2; CDR3 DNA: TGTGCCAGCAGCGCCCTAGCGGGGGTTACAGATACGCAGTATTTT; CDR3 protein: CASSALAGVTDTQYF
V gene: TRBV27; J gene: TRBJ2-7; clone size: .; D gene: .; CDR3 DNA: TGTGCCAGCAGTCCCCAGGACGGGAGCTCCTACGAGCAGTACTTC; CDR3 protein: CASSPQDGSSYEQYF
V gene: TRBV2; J gene: TRBJ1-6; clone size: .; D gene: .; CDR3 DNA: TGTGCCAGCAGTACAAGTTACGCCAATTCACCCCTCCACTTT; CDR3 protein: CASSTSYANSPLHF
V gene: TRBV5-1; J gene: TRBJ2-3; clone size: .; D gene: TRBD2; CDR3 DNA: TGCGCCAGCAGCGCCGGGACTAGGGGCACAGATACGCAGTATTTT; CDR3 protein: CASSAGTRGTDTQYF
V gene: TRBV2; J gene: TRBJ2-7; clone size: few; D gene: .; CDR3 DNA: TGTGCCAGCCGGGACTGGCACTCCTACGAGCAGTACTTC; CDR3 protein: CASRDWHSYEQYF
V gene: TRBV4-2; J gene: TRBJ1-5; clone size: few; D gene: .; CDR3 DNA: TGTGCCAGCAGCCAAGATCCGTTGGTGAAGGGACAGCCCCAGCATTTT; CDR3 protein: CASSQDPLVKGQPQHF
V gene: TRBV5-1; J gene: TRBJ2-2; clone size: .; D gene: TRBD1; CDR3 DNA: TGCGCCAGCAGCTTGGCGGGGACAGCGAACACCGGGGAGCTGTTTTTT; CDR3 protein: CASSLAGTANTGELFF
V gene: TRBV5-8; J gene: TRBJ1-2; clone size: .; D gene: .; CDR3 DNA: TGTGCCAGCTTGAATTGGGATAGGGACTATGGCTACACCTTC; CDR3 protein: CASLNWDRDYGYTF
V gene: TRBV9; J gene: TRBJ1-1; clone size: .; D gene: .; CDR3 DNA: TGTGCCAGCAACAGGGTTGAGTTCACTGAAGCTTTCTTT; CDR3 protein: CASNRVEFTEAFF
V gene: TRBV7-9; J gene: TRBJ1-1; clone size: .; D gene: .; CDR3 DNA: TGTGCCAGCAGCTTAGGGGGGCTTAGCACTGAAGCTTTCTTT; CDR3 protein: CASSLGGLSTEAFF
V gene: TRBV6-5; J gene: TRBJ1-6; clone size: .; D gene: .; CDR3 DNA: TGTGCCAGCAGTTACGGGGGCGGCAGGGATCATTCACCCCTCCACTTT; CDR3 protein: CASSYGGGRDHSPLHF
V gene: TRBV25-1; J gene: TRBJ2-3; clone size: .; D gene: TRBD2; CDR3 DNA: TGTGCCAGCAGTGACCCCGGGACTAGCGAGGATACGCAGTATTTT; CDR3 protein: CASSDPGTSEDTQYF
V gene: TRBV6-1; J gene: TRBJ1-1; clone size: .; D gene: .; CDR3 DNA: TGTGCCAGCATCACTCATGGGGCCCCGAACACTGAAGCTTTCTTT; CDR3 protein: CASITHGAPNTEAFF
V gene: TRBV4-1; J gene: TRBJ2-1; clone size: .; D gene: TRBD1; CDR3 DNA: TGCGCCAGCAGTTTTACCGGACAGGGGGTAAATGAGCAGTTCTTC; CDR3 protein: CASSFTGQGVNEQFF
V gene: TRBV11-3; J gene: TRBJ2-7; clone size: .; D gene: TRBD2; CDR3 DNA: TGTGCCAGCAGCGAGGGACTAGCGGACTCCTACGAGCAGTACTTC; CDR3 protein: CASSEGLADSYEQYF
V gene: TRBV11-2; J gene: TRBJ2-3; clone size: .; D gene: TRBD2; CDR3 DNA: TGTGCCAGCAGCTGGTCCGGCGGGGGGGCTTATTTT; CDR3 protein: CASSWSGGGAYF
V gene: TRBV6-4; J gene: TRBJ2-3; clone size: .; D gene: TRBD2; CDR3 DNA: TGTGCCAGCAGTGCTAGCGGGGGGGGCACAGATACGCAGTATTTT; CDR3 protein: CASSASGGGTDTQYF
V gene: TRBV6-1; J gene: TRBJ1-3; clone size: .; D gene: .; CDR3 DNA: TGTGCCAGCAGACTGAGTCACTCTGGAAACACCATATATTTT; CDR3 protein: CASRLSHSGNTIYF
V gene: TRBV11-2; J gene: TRBJ1-1; clone size: .; D gene: TRBD1; CDR3 DNA: TGTGCCAGCAGCTTAACGACAGGGATGAACACTGAAGCTTTCTTT; CDR3 protein: CASSLTTGMNTEAFF